This is a list of T cell receptor beta chains from one sample in a study of T cells in narcolepsy. The repertoire was sequenced with immunoSEQ multiplex PCR; TCRdb's copy has only in-frame clones and lacks some. The table lists about 35,000 clones, 65% to 85% of them singletons. Sequenced input: memory (CD45RA-) CD4+ T cells from blood. All receptors derive from a human donor in good health. Both conserved end residues are part of each CDR3. D genes are given only for firm matches.

j_call | d_call | v_call | cdr3_aa
TRBJ2-2 | - | TRBV19 | CASSLGAGNTGELFF
TRBJ2-7 | - | TRBV7-6 | CASSLVSQGYEQYF
TRBJ2-4 | - | TRBV10-3 | CERRGRKNIQYF
TRBJ2-7 | - | TRBV9 | CASSADKSYEQYF
TRBJ2-5 | - | TRBV28 | CASSLEGETQYF
TRBJ2-5 | TRBD2 | TRBV4-3 | CASSPGLAGVEKTQYF
TRBJ2-5 | TRBD2 | TRBV5-1 | CASSLGVLAGDQETQYF
TRBJ2-5 | TRBD2 | TRBV27 | CASSGHGGGVGETQYF
TRBJ2-1 | - | TRBV9 | CASSLDRRINEQFF
TRBJ2-3 | - | TRBV5-4 | CASRSGLPTDTQYF
TRBJ1-5 | - | TRBV28 | CAIRGGGGNQPQHF
TRBJ2-2 | TRBD2 | TRBV9 | CASSPLAADGELFF